Below are 13 T cell receptor beta chains sequenced from a single sample in a study of Ad26.COV2.S vaccination and SARS-CoV-2 variants. Assay: immunoSEQ multiplex PCR; the TCRdb copy retains only in-frame clones and omits some. The data show 180,000 or so clones, around nine tenths seen once. The sample consisted of peripheral blood, taken after recovery from COVID-19. The receptor source for this set is a human donor who had recovered from COVID-19.

The V call is TRBV15, the J call TRBJ2-6; D is perhaps TRBD1 (6 bases). In germline, CDR1 is LNHNV, CDR2 YYDKDF (reference sequence). Trimming cost V 4 bases and J 9 bases, with 31 bases left between them. The CDR3 spans 20 residues. CDR3 in DNA: TGTGCCACCAGCAAACGACGACTGGGGTTAGTTGGCAGGGGAGTCAACGTCCTGACTTTC. This translates into CATSKRRLGLVGRGVNVLTF.

The gene calls are TRBV4-1 and TRBJ1-1; no firm D call. CDR1 is MGHRA, CDR2 YSYEKL, per germline. Trimming left V 0 bases short and J 3 bases short, with 14 bases between. This CDR3 comprises 16 residues. The CDR3 nucleotides read TGCGCCAGCAGCCAAGATCCCTTAAGGAGGGACACTGAAGCTTTCTTT. Amino acid sequence: CASSQDPLRRDTEAFF.

This clone has only one observation. The genes are TRBV5-6 and TRBJ2-7, with D tentatively TRBD2 (6 bases). The CDR3 covers 14 residues. Germline CDR1 reads SGHDT; CDR2 reads YYEEEE. V was shortened by 4 bases and J by 8 bases, with 19 bases between the two germline ends. CDR3 sequence: CASSGGRSTRKQYF. The DNA of the CDR3 is TGTGCCAGCAGCGGAGGTCGGTCGACTAGGAAGCAGTACTTC. Variable domain in full (rest from reference TRBV5-6 and TRBJ2-7): DAGVTQSPTHLIKTRGQQVTLRCSPKSGHDTVSWYQQALGQGPQFIFQYYEEEERQRGNFPDRFSGHQFPNYSSELNVNALLLGDSALYLCASSGGRSTRKQYFGPGTRLTVT.

The chain combines TRBV7-9 with TRBJ1-5; tentative D call: TRBD1 (5 bases). CDR1 and CDR2 (germline): SEHNR, FQNEAQ (reference sequence). V lost 5 bases and J lost 4, with 12 bases in between. The CDR3 sequence is 14 residues long. The CDR3 here is CASSQGRGNQPQHF. DNA of the CDR3: TGTGCCAGCAGCCAGGGACGAGGAAATCAGCCCCAGCATTTT. Full variable domain (remainder filled in from reference TRBV7-9 and TRBJ1-5): DTGVSQNPRHKITKRGQNVTFRCDPISEHNRLYWYRQTLGQGPEFLTYFQNEAQLEKSRLLSDRFSAERPKGSFSTLEIQRTEQGDSAMYLCASSQGRGNQPQHFGDGTRLSIL.

The chain employs TRBV27 and TRBJ1-3; D remains ambiguous. Trimming stripped 6 bases from V and 4 bases from J, with 19 bases between. The CDR3 contains 16 residues. From germline, CDR1 is MNHEY and CDR2 SMNVEV (reference sequence). The CDR3 nucleotides are TGTGCCAGCAGCCCACATTCGAGCGGAGGAGGAAACACCATATATTTT. Translation: CASSPHSSGGGNTIYF.

The V call is TRBV4-1, the J call TRBJ2-1; D ambiguous. The germline V gene encodes CDR1 MGHRA and CDR2 YSYEKL. There are 14 residues in the CDR3. The V end was cut by 0 bases, the J end by 5 bases, with 8 bases between. The CDR3 bases are TGCGCCAGCAGCCAAGATTTGATCGACAATGAGCAGTTCTTC. Translating gives CASSQDLIDNEQFF.

The chain joins TRBV19 to TRBJ2-7, with TRBD2 matching over 9 bases. The junction had 7 bases not matched to a gene; V was cut back by 1 base and J by 3 bases. Germline V gene lookup returns CDR1 LNHDA and CDR2 SQIVND (reference sequence). The CDR3 length is 16 residues. In DNA form, the CDR3 reads TGTGCCAGTAGTATAGTCGGGAGTAGCGGGAGCTACGAGCAGTACTTC. This gives the protein CASSIVGSSGSYEQYF.

The chain carries TRBV27 and TRBJ1-2; D perhaps matches TRBD1 (6 bases). The CDR3 is made up of 13 amino acids. Trimming shortened V by 3 bases and J by 7 bases, and 12 bases separated the two germline ends. The germline V gene encodes CDR1 MNHEY and CDR2 SMNVEV (reference sequence). CDR3 in amino acids: CASSLRGRGGYTF. The CDR3 DNA follows: TGTGCCAGCAGTTTGAGGGGGAGGGGTGGCTACACCTTC.

V usage is TRBV7-7 and J usage is TRBJ2-1, with 15 bases aligning to TRBD2. V lost 5 bases, J lost 0 bases, and 5 bases stayed unmatched. Germline CDR1 reads SSHAT; CDR2 reads FNYEAQ (reference sequence). The CDR3 runs 18 residues. CDR3 in DNA: TGTGCCAGCAGCCCGGGACTAGCGGGAGGACTCTCCTACAATGAGCAGTTCTTC. Translating it yields CASSPGLAGGLSYNEQFF.

The chain carries TRBV5-1 and TRBJ2-5; 11 bases agree with TRBD2. CDR3 length equals 15 residues. Germline V CDR1 and CDR2: SGHRS, YFSETQ. V shed 0 bases and J 3 bases; nucleotides not matched to a gene: 1. The CDR3 loop reads CASSLVSGGEETQYF. The CDR3 nucleotides are TGCGCCAGCAGCTTGGTTAGCGGGGGGGAAGAGACCCAGTACTTC.

This rearrangement joins TRBV30 to TRBJ1-6; unclear D gene. Deletions cut 2 bases from V and 10 bases from J, with 24 bases between. The CDR3 has 17 amino acids. Germline CDR1 GTSNPN, CDR2 SVGIG (reference sequence). The CDR3 DNA is TGTGCCTGGAGTAGAAGCCCCTTTCGGAGTCTAAGATCACCCCTCCACTTT. Protein product: CAWSRSPFRSLRSPLHF. The full variable domain, in which reference TRBV30 and TRBJ1-6 provide the parts outside the CDR3, is SQTIHQWPATLVQPVGSPLSLECTVEGTSNPNLYWYRQAAGRGLQLLFYSVGIGQISSEVPQNLSASRPQDRQFILSSKKLLLSDSGFYLCAWSRSPFRSLRSPLHFGNGTRLTVT.

V and J are TRBV11-3 and TRBJ2-5; D might be TRBD1 (6 bases). This CDR3 is built from 16 residues. CDR1 SGHNT and CDR2 YENEEA come from the germline V gene. The germline V and J ends were trimmed by 5 bases and 5 bases, with 21 bases remaining between them. Written as DNA, the CDR3 is TGTGCCAGCAGCCCAGGGGTGGCAGGGACGGGGGAGACCCAGTACTTC. Protein: CASSPGVAGTGETQYF. Full variable domain (outside the CDR3, taken from reference TRBV11-3 and TRBJ2-5): EAGVVQSPRYKIIEKKQPVAFWCNPISGHNTLYWYLQNLGQGPELLIRYENEEAVDDSQLPKDRFSAERLKGVDSTLKIQPAELGDSAVYLCASSPGVAGTGETQYFGPGTRLLVL.

The V gene is TRBV5-1, the J gene TRBJ1-4, with 7 bases fitting TRBD1. The V and J ends lost 5 bases and 7 bases, in that order; junction bases with no gene match: 8. CDR3 length: 14 amino acids. CDR1 is SGHRS, CDR2 YFSETQ, per germline. CDR3 in amino acids: CASRGGQPAEKLFF. Here the CDR3 DNA reads TGCGCCAGCAGGGGGGGACAGCCTGCTGAAAAACTGTTTTTT.